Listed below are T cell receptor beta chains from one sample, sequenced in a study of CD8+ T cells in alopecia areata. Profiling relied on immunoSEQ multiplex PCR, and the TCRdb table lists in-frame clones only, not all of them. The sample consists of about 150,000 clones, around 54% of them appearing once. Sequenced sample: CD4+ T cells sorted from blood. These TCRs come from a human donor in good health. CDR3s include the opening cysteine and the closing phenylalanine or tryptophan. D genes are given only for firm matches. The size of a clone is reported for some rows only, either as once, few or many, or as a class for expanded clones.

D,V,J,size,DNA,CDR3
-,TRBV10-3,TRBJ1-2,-,TGTGCCAGCAGTTACTCGTCGACAGGCGCCTATGGCTACACCTTC,CASSYSSTGAYGYTF
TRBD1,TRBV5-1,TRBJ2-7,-,TGCGCCAGCCTGGGAGGACAGGGGACCTACGAGCAGTACTTC,CASLGGQGTYEQYF
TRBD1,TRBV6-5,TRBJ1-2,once,TGTGCCAGCAGACCATCGACAGGGGCGGGCTATGGCTACACCTTC,CASRPSTGAGYGYTF
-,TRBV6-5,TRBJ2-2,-,TGTGCCAGCAGTGAAACGGAGGACACCGGGGAGCTGTTTTTT,CASSETEDTGELFF
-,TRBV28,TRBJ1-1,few,TGTGCCACGGGCCAGCGGGAAGTGGCTTTCTTT,CATGQREVAFF
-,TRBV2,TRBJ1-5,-,TGTGCCAGCGGCGGGGGGGCTCATAGCAATCAGCCCCAGCATTTT,CASGGGAHSNQPQHF
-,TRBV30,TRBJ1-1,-,TGTGCCTGGAGTGCGCGGGCTGAAGCTTTCTTT,CAWSARAEAFF
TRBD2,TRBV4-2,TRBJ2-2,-,TGTGCCAGCACACTACGACGGGAGGGCCGCACCGGGGAGCTGTTTTTT,CASTLRREGRTGELFF
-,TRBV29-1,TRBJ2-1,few,TGCAGCGTAATAAGGGGGGTATCGTACAATGAGCAGTTCTTC,CSVIRGVSYNEQFF
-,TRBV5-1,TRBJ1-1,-,TGCGCCAGCAGCCTAGGAGGTGAAGCTTTCTTT,CASSLGGEAFF
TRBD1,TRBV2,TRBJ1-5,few,TGTGCCAGCAATCCAGGGGGCTCGGGCAATCAGCCCCAGCATTTT,CASNPGGSGNQPQHF
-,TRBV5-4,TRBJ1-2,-,TGTGCCAGCAAAAGAGGGCCAAACTATGGCTACACCTTC,CASKRGPNYGYTF
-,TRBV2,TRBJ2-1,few,TGTGCCAGCAGTGAAATGGGAAATGAGCAGTTCTTC,CASSEMGNEQFF
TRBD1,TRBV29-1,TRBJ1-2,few,TGCAGCGTGGGGGAATCCAGGGGGAGCGGCTACACCTTC,CSVGESRGSGYTF
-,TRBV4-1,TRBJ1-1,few,TGCGCCAGCAGCCTCCTGTTAGGTGAAGCTTTCTTT,CASSLLLGEAFF
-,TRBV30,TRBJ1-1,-,TGTGCCTGGAGTATACACCGGAACACTGAAGCTTTCTTT,CAWSIHRNTEAFF
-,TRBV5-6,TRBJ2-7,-,TGTGCCAGCAGCTTAGCTAGCTACGAGCAGTACTTC,CASSLASYEQYF
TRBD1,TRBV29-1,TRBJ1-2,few,TGCAGCGGGGTGACAGGGGTTGGCTACACCTTC,CSGVTGVGYTF
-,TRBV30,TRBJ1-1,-,TGTGCCTGGACCCCCGATAGGGTTGGAGCTTTCTTT,CAWTPDRVGAFF
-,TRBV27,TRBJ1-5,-,TGTGCCAGCAGTTTAGGCAGCCATCAGCCCCAGCATTTT,CASSLGSHQPQHF
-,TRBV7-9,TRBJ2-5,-,TGTGCCAGCAGCTTTGGCGCCCAAGAGACCCAGTACTTC,CASSFGAQETQYF
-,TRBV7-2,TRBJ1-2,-,TGTGCCAGCAGCTTACAGCTTAACTATGGCTACACCTTC,CASSLQLNYGYTF
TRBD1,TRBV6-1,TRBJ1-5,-,TGTGCCAGCAGTCGGGGACAGAGCAATCAGCCCCAGCATTTT,CASSRGQSNQPQHF
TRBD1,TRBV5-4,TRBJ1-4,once,TGTGCCAGCAGCCGGCGACAGGGACGGGAAAAACTGTTTTTT,CASSRRQGREKLFF
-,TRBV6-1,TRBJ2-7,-,TGTGCCAGCAGTCGGACAGCCCCTACGGGGCAGTACTTC,CASSRTAPTGQYF
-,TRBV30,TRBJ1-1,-,TGTGCCTGGGGAGGAGCGTCTGAAGCTTTCTTT,CAWGGASEAFF
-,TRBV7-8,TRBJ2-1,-,TGTGCCAGCAGCTTTCAGGCCCAACCCCCGCATGAGCAGTTCTTC,CASSFQAQPPHEQFF
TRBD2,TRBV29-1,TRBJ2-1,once,TGCAGCGCTGACGGACTAGCGGGGAATGAGCAGTTCTTC,CSADGLAGNEQFF
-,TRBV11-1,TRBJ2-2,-,TGTGCCAGCAGTTGGCAGGGAGACACCGGGGAGCTGTTTTTT,CASSWQGDTGELFF